These T cell receptor beta chains were read from a single sample in a study of blood T cell repertoires in COVID-19. TCRdb's copy holds only in-frame clones and misses some; the assay was immunoSEQ multiplex PCR. The top ten clones hold approximately 9% of a sample with 250,000 to 300,000 clones, around 89% of them seen once. Sequences were obtained from PBMCs or T cells enriched from blood (not recorded which). The receptors derive from a man in his forties who had recovered from COVID-19. The CDR3 runs from the conserved cysteine through the conserved F or W. Each record gives: V gene, J gene, CDR3 length, D gene, clone size, CDR3 DNA, CDR3 protein. D genes are given only for firm matches. Not every row has a clone size; where given, it reads once, few, many or a size class.

v_gene: TRBV5-1; j_gene: TRBJ2-7; len: 14; d_gene: -; abundance: -; CDR3nt: TGCGCCAGCAGCTTAGGACAGTCGTCCTACGAGCAGTACTTC; CDR3aa: CASSLGQSSYEQYF
v_gene: TRBV14; j_gene: TRBJ1-2; len: 15; d_gene: -; abundance: -; CDR3nt: TGTGCCAGCAGCGTAGAGACAGTGACTAACTATGGCTACACCTTC; CDR3aa: CASSVETVTNYGYTF
v_gene: TRBV29-1; j_gene: TRBJ1-4; len: 18; d_gene: TRBD1; abundance: -; CDR3nt: TGCAGCGTTGAGGTACCGGGACAGGGAATAGGGAAGTTTGAAAAACTGTTTTTT; CDR3aa: CSVEVPGQGIGKFEKLFF
v_gene: TRBV7-9; j_gene: TRBJ1-5; len: 14; d_gene: -; abundance: few; CDR3nt: TGTGCCAGCAGCAACGGACAGCCGAATCAGCCCCAGCATTTT; CDR3aa: CASSNGQPNQPQHF
v_gene: TRBV5-6; j_gene: TRBJ2-7; len: 14; d_gene: TRBD2; abundance: -; CDR3nt: TGTGCCAGCAGCTTCGCGGGGGACCCCTACGAGCAGTACTTC; CDR3aa: CASSFAGDPYEQYF
v_gene: TRBV28; j_gene: TRBJ2-7; len: 12; d_gene: -; abundance: -; CDR3nt: TGTGCCAGCAGATCTACTAGATACGAGCAGTACTTC; CDR3aa: CASRSTRYEQYF
v_gene: TRBV7-9; j_gene: TRBJ2-1; len: 16; d_gene: TRBD2; abundance: -; CDR3nt: TGTGCCAGCAGCTTAGGGGTACTAGCGGGGTACAATGAGCAGTTCTTC; CDR3aa: CASSLGVLAGYNEQFF
v_gene: TRBV5-1; j_gene: TRBJ2-3; len: 16; d_gene: -; abundance: -; CDR3nt: TGCGCCAGCAGCTTGGACAACCGTGCTAGCACAGATACGCAGTATTTT; CDR3aa: CASSLDNRASTDTQYF
v_gene: TRBV12-5; j_gene: TRBJ2-7; len: 13; d_gene: -; abundance: few; CDR3nt: TGTGCTAGTGGTTTGTATCAGGGCCACGAGCAGTACTTC; CDR3aa: CASGLYQGHEQYF
v_gene: TRBV5-4; j_gene: TRBJ1-2; len: 15; d_gene: TRBD1; abundance: once; CDR3nt: TGTGCCAGCAGCCCCCCCCTGGGACAGAACTATGGCTACACCTTC; CDR3aa: CASSPPLGQNYGYTF
v_gene: TRBV5-5; j_gene: TRBJ2-7; len: 15; d_gene: -; abundance: once; CDR3nt: TGTGCCAGCAGCTTGGAATTAGCGAAGACCTACGAGCAGTACTTC; CDR3aa: CASSLELAKTYEQYF
v_gene: TRBV5-4; j_gene: TRBJ2-5; len: 11; d_gene: -; abundance: -; CDR3nt: TGTGCCATCACCTCGAGAGAGACCCAGTACTTC; CDR3aa: CAITSRETQYF
v_gene: TRBV19; j_gene: TRBJ2-1; len: 16; d_gene: -; abundance: -; CDR3nt: TGTGCCAGTAGTATTTGGGGGGTGGGGAGGTACAATGAGCAGTTCTTC; CDR3aa: CASSIWGVGRYNEQFF
v_gene: TRBV24-1; j_gene: TRBJ2-1; len: 19; d_gene: TRBD2; abundance: -; CDR3nt: TGTGCCACCAGTGACCCAGGCTCTAGCGGGAGTGCCTCCTACAATGAGCAGTTCTTC; CDR3aa: CATSDPGSSGSASYNEQFF
v_gene: TRBV7-8; j_gene: TRBJ2-1; len: 15; d_gene: TRBD2; abundance: -; CDR3nt: TGTGCCAGCAGCTCCTCAAAGCGGGATCTAAATGAGCAGTTCTTC; CDR3aa: CASSSSKRDLNEQFF
v_gene: TRBV27; j_gene: TRBJ1-2; len: 18; d_gene: TRBD1; abundance: -; CDR3nt: TGTGCCAGCAGTTTAGGGTCTACTACCCCGACAGGGGGCTGGGGCTACACCTTC; CDR3aa: CASSLGSTTPTGGWGYTF
v_gene: TRBV15; j_gene: TRBJ2-1; len: 16; d_gene: TRBD2; abundance: -; CDR3nt: TGTGCCACCAGCAGAGGGTCGAGCGGGGGGATTGGTGAGCAGTTCTTC; CDR3aa: CATSRGSSGGIGEQFF
v_gene: TRBV13; j_gene: TRBJ2-3; len: 11; d_gene: -; abundance: -; CDR3nt: TGTGCCAGCAGCTCCAAAGATACGCAGTATTTT; CDR3aa: CASSSKDTQYF
v_gene: TRBV18; j_gene: TRBJ2-7; len: 14; d_gene: -; abundance: few; CDR3nt: TGTGCCAGCTCACCAGAATCCGGGAACAACGAGCAGTACTTC; CDR3aa: CASSPESGNNEQYF
v_gene: TRBV14; j_gene: TRBJ1-6; len: 14; d_gene: -; abundance: -; CDR3nt: TGTGCCAGCAGCCAAGTACGAGGGAGTTCACCCCTCCACTTT; CDR3aa: CASSQVRGSSPLHF
v_gene: TRBV6-1; j_gene: TRBJ2-7; len: 13; d_gene: -; abundance: few; CDR3nt: TGTGCCAGCAGTGAATCTATACTATACGAGCAGTACTTC; CDR3aa: CASSESILYEQYF
v_gene: TRBV6-1; j_gene: TRBJ2-7; len: 16; d_gene: TRBD2; abundance: -; CDR3nt: TGTGCCAGCAGTGAAGTGGTCGGGAGGGTCTCCTACGAGCAGTACTTC; CDR3aa: CASSEVVGRVSYEQYF
v_gene: TRBV18; j_gene: TRBJ1-2; len: 13; d_gene: -; abundance: -; CDR3nt: TGTGCCAGCTCACCGGGACAAAACTATGGCTACACCTTC; CDR3aa: CASSPGQNYGYTF
v_gene: TRBV4-2; j_gene: TRBJ2-3; len: 14; d_gene: TRBD2; abundance: -; CDR3nt: TGTGCCAGCAGCCAAGCACTAGCGGGAGATACGCAGTATTTT; CDR3aa: CASSQALAGDTQYF
v_gene: TRBV6-4; j_gene: TRBJ2-1; len: 15; d_gene: TRBD2; abundance: -; CDR3nt: TGTGCCAGCAGTGTCGGGACTAGCGGGAGTAATGAGCAGTTCTTC; CDR3aa: CASSVGTSGSNEQFF
v_gene: TRBV5-1; j_gene: TRBJ1-1; len: 14; d_gene: -; abundance: -; CDR3nt: TGCGCCAGCAGCCACGGGGGAGGAGGTACTGAAGCTTTCTTT; CDR3aa: CASSHGGGGTEAFF
v_gene: TRBV7-2; j_gene: TRBJ2-5; len: 14; d_gene: TRBD2; abundance: -; CDR3nt: TGTGCCAGCAGCTTAGGTTTAGCGGGAGAGACCCAGTACTTC; CDR3aa: CASSLGLAGETQYF
v_gene: TRBV28; j_gene: TRBJ2-7; len: 15; d_gene: TRBD2; abundance: -; CDR3nt: TGTGCCAGCACCGAACTAGCGGGAGGGCCCCACGAGCAGTACTTC; CDR3aa: CASTELAGGPHEQYF
v_gene: TRBV7-3; j_gene: TRBJ2-1; len: 14; d_gene: TRBD1; abundance: once; CDR3nt: TGTGCCAGCAGCCCTGGGACAGGATACAATGAGCAGTTCTTC; CDR3aa: CASSPGTGYNEQFF
v_gene: TRBV2; j_gene: TRBJ2-3; len: 15; d_gene: -; abundance: once; CDR3nt: TGTGCCAGCATTGAGATGAGCGTCGGCACAGATACGCAGTATTTT; CDR3aa: CASIEMSVGTDTQYF
v_gene: TRBV5-6; j_gene: TRBJ2-1; len: 14; d_gene: -; abundance: -; CDR3nt: TGTGCCAGCAGCTTGGTTGGGGCGGCCTTTGAGCAGTTCTTC; CDR3aa: CASSLVGAAFEQFF
v_gene: TRBV2; j_gene: TRBJ2-7; len: 15; d_gene: -; abundance: -; CDR3nt: TGTGCCAGCAGTGCCTTCGGACTGGGAAGCTACGAGCAGTACTTC; CDR3aa: CASSAFGLGSYEQYF
v_gene: TRBV7-8; j_gene: TRBJ2-7; len: 18; d_gene: TRBD1; abundance: few; CDR3nt: TGTGCCAGCAGCTTAGAGGGGGGACAGGGGGAATGGGTCTACGAGCAGTACTTC; CDR3aa: CASSLEGGQGEWVYEQYF
v_gene: TRBV18; j_gene: TRBJ1-3; len: 18; d_gene: TRBD1; abundance: -; CDR3nt: TGTGCCAGCTCACCATTACAGGGGGCTCATTCCTCTGGAAACACCATATATTTT; CDR3aa: CASSPLQGAHSSGNTIYF
v_gene: TRBV5-4; j_gene: TRBJ2-2; len: 15; d_gene: -; abundance: -; CDR3nt: TGTGCCAGCAGCTTGGATTTGAACTCCCCCGGGGAGCTGTTTTTT; CDR3aa: CASSLDLNSPGELFF
v_gene: TRBV4-3; j_gene: TRBJ2-2; len: 12; d_gene: -; abundance: -; CDR3nt: TGCGCCAGCAGCCAAACAGGCGGGGAGCTGTTTTTT; CDR3aa: CASSQTGGELFF
v_gene: TRBV27; j_gene: TRBJ1-2; len: 13; d_gene: -; abundance: -; CDR3nt: TGTGCCAGCAGTTTCGGTCCTACAGGCGGCTACACCTTC; CDR3aa: CASSFGPTGGYTF
v_gene: TRBV18; j_gene: TRBJ1-1; len: 15; d_gene: -; abundance: -; CDR3nt: TGTGCCAGCTCACCCTGGGGGCGTCTGTTGACTGAAGCTTTCTTT; CDR3aa: CASSPWGRLLTEAFF
v_gene: TRBV6-1; j_gene: TRBJ2-7; len: 16; d_gene: -; abundance: -; CDR3nt: TGTGCCAGCAGTGAGGGAGTGACCCGGAGCTCCTACGAGCAGTACTTC; CDR3aa: CASSEGVTRSSYEQYF
v_gene: TRBV19; j_gene: TRBJ1-1; len: 14; d_gene: -; abundance: -; CDR3nt: TGTGCCAGTAGTCCTCGGTACCGGGACACTGAAGCTTTCTTT; CDR3aa: CASSPRYRDTEAFF
v_gene: TRBV3-1/TRBV3-2; j_gene: TRBJ1-2; len: 14; d_gene: TRBD1; abundance: -; CDR3nt: TGTGCCAGCAGCCAAGCCTCAGGGGGACGGGGCTACACCTTC; CDR3aa: CASSQASGGRGYTF
v_gene: TRBV7-3; j_gene: TRBJ1-1; len: 13; d_gene: -; abundance: -; CDR3nt: TGTGCCAGCAGCTTACCCTCCGGGGCTGAAGCTTTCTTT; CDR3aa: CASSLPSGAEAFF
v_gene: TRBV19; j_gene: TRBJ2-1; len: 16; d_gene: TRBD2; abundance: -; CDR3nt: TGTGCCAGTACCCAACTAGCGGGAGGGGTCTACAATGAGCAGTTCTTC; CDR3aa: CASTQLAGGVYNEQFF
v_gene: TRBV7-8; j_gene: TRBJ1-5; len: 17; d_gene: TRBD1; abundance: -; CDR3nt: TGTGCCAGCAGCTTAGTAGGTCCAGGGGGAGTATGGCAGCCCCAGCATTTT; CDR3aa: CASSLVGPGGVWQPQHF